This T cell receptor (beta chain) was sequenced in a study of T cell responses to AZD1222 COVID-19 vaccine. The assay was immunoSEQ multiplex PCR, and TCRdb's table has in-frame clones only and misses some. The table shows 52,000 or so clones, with approximately 84% occurring only once. This CDR3 is built from 14 residues. V dropped 3 bases and J dropped 2 bases, with 11 bases sitting between them. Germline V gene data show CDR1 as SEHNR and CDR2 as FQNEAQ (reference sequence). V is TRBV7-9 and J is TRBJ2-7, with D possibly called TRBD1 or TRBD2 (5 bases each). The sequence derives from an adult in good health. The sample here was peripheral blood, taken on day 0 of AZD1222 vaccination. DNA for the CDR3: TGTGCCAGCAGCTTGGGGGACGAAACCTACGAGCAGTACTTC. The encoded protein is CASSLGDETYEQYF.